This TCR beta chain was recovered during a study of blood T cell repertoires in COVID-19. Study details: Researchers got acute and convalescent COVID-19 samples from the United States, Italy and Spain. In each case, the material was cDNA or gDNA derived from T cells, B-cell-depleted T cells, or PBMCs.

Germline trimming cut 5 bases from V and 9 bases from J; bases unmatched to any gene: 5. Per the germline V gene, CDR1 is MNHEY and CDR2 is SVGEGT. This CDR3 spans 14 amino acids. Per the study methods: Amplification with reference gene primers provided the estimates of nucleated cell counts. Clones were sequenced by immunoSEQ multiplex PCR, and TCRdb holds only the in-frame ones, with some missing. D and trimming come from the DNA, and the V and J calls and clone size come from that table. Of just under 350,000 clones in the sample, around four fifths were seen once. The clonotype originates from a man aged 25 to 40 with active or convalescent COVID-19. V and J are TRBV6-2 or TRBV6-3 and TRBJ1-6, with 9 bases identical to TRBD1. The sequenced sample consisted of peripheral blood. This chain's CDR3 is CASSTGTGISPLHF. The CDR3 DNA reads TGTGCCAGCAGTACCGGGACAGGGATTTCACCCCTCCACTTT.